A selection of T cell receptor beta chains follows, all from one sample in a study of vaccination effects on CD4 cells after COVID-19. The antigens of these receptors remain unknown. TCRdb's table, derived via immunoSEQ multiplex PCR, lists solely in-frame clones and lacks some. Of 20,000 to 25,000 clones listed, around 74% were seen once; the top ten hold less than 50%. The input for sequencing was CD4+ T cells from PBMCs cultured with a peptide pool, taken before COVID-19 vaccination. These TCRs come from a human donor who had a prior SARS-CoV-2 infection. Both conserved end residues are part of each CDR3. A D gene is named only where the DNA matches it firmly. A row's size may be missing; if present it is once, few, many or a size class.

TRBJ1-5 - TRBV28 - TGTGCCAGCAGTTTATCAGGGACGGCGAATCAGCCCCAGCATTTT CASSLSGTANQPQHF
TRBJ1-2 - TRBV2 TRBD1 TGTGCCAGCAGTATACAACAGGGGGCAGGTGGCTACACCTTC CASSIQQGAGGYTF
TRBJ2-1 - TRBV29-1 - TGCAGCGTTGGGTCCTACAATGAGCAGTTCTTC CSVGSYNEQFF
TRBJ1-1 - TRBV5-6 - TGTGCCAGCAGCTTGGTAGGGCTCACTGAAGCTTTCTTT CASSLVGLTEAFF
TRBJ2-5 - TRBV11-2 - TGTGCCAGCAGCAACGCGTCGACGATGGGCCAGTACTTC CASSNASTMGQYF
TRBJ1-3 - TRBV9 TRBD1 TGTGCCAGCAGCGTCACTGGACAGGGATACACCATATATTTT CASSVTGQGYTIYF
TRBJ1-6 - TRBV2 - TGTGCCAGCGGGGATATTCGACAGGTTTCTTCACCCCTCCACTTT CASGDIRQVSSPLHF
TRBJ2-7 once TRBV3-1/TRBV3-2 - TGTGCCAGCAGCCAAGAAGAAAACGGAATCTCCTACGAGCAGTACTTC CASSQEENGISYEQYF
TRBJ2-2 few TRBV5-1 TRBD1 TGCGCCAGCAGCTTGGTAATGACAGGGGATCAGTCTCCGAACACCGGGGAGCTGTTTTTT CASSLVMTGDQSPNTGELFF
TRBJ2-2 - TRBV6-1 TRBD1 TGTGCCAGCAGTGTACAGGGGCCAGCCGTGTCTTGGGAGCTGTTTTTT CASSVQGPAVSWELFF
TRBJ2-5 - TRBV2 - TGTGCCAGCAGCCAAGACACGGCCGGAGAGACCCAGTACTTC CASSQDTAGETQYF
TRBJ2-7 - TRBV13 TRBD1 TGTGCCAGCAGTTATACCATGGACAGGGCTTCCTACGAGCAGTACTTC CASSYTMDRASYEQYF
TRBJ2-7 - TRBV6-5 TRBD1 TGTGCCAGCAGGACAGGGTGGGACGAGCAGTACTTC CASRTGWDEQYF
TRBJ2-1 - TRBV5-3 TRBD2 TGTGCCAGAAGCTTGGGGCTAGCGGACAATTACAATGAGCAGTTCTTC CARSLGLADNYNEQFF
TRBJ1-3 - TRBV5-6 - TGTGCCAGCAGCTTGTTCACGGCTCTAGGGGGAAACACCATATATTTT CASSLFTALGGNTIYF
TRBJ1-6 - TRBV27 - TGTGCCAGCAGTCTACTGAATTCACCCCTCCACTTT CASSLLNSPLHF
TRBJ2-3 - TRBV9 - TGTGCCAGCAGCAATCCCAGGAGAAGCACAGATACGCAGTATTTT CASSNPRRSTDTQYF
TRBJ2-3 - TRBV10-3 - TGTGCCATCGGGGGGGCTACGCAGTATTTT CAIGGATQYF
TRBJ2-3 few TRBV7-9 - TGTGCCAGCAGCCCGAACCTACGCGCAGATACGCAGTATTTT CASSPNLRADTQYF
TRBJ2-3 - TRBV5-4 - TGTGCCAGCAATCGCGGTAGCACTACAGATACGCAGTATTTT CASNRGSTTDTQYF
TRBJ2-3 - TRBV5-4 TRBD2 TGTGCCAGCAGCGTGCGGGAGTGGGGCACAGATACGCAGTATTTT CASSVREWGTDTQYF
TRBJ2-3 - TRBV28 - TGTGCCAGCACCGAGGACAGAGTCACAGATACGCAGTATTTT CASTEDRVTDTQYF
TRBJ2-5 - TRBV7-2 - TGTGCCAGCAGCTTAGCGATAGGAGGAGGGAGTAGCTTCGAGACCCAGTACTTC CASSLAIGGGSSFETQYF
TRBJ2-1 - TRBV5-1 - TGCGCCAGCAGCTTGGGGACGAACAATGAGCAGTTCTTC CASSLGTNNEQFF
TRBJ2-3 - TRBV7-2 - TGTGCCAGCAGCCTGAGGACGGCTGCGCAGTATTTT CASSLRTAAQYF
TRBJ2-3 - TRBV4-3 - TGCGCCAGCAGCCAAGATAGGGGCACAGATACGCAGTATTTT CASSQDRGTDTQYF
TRBJ1-1 - TRBV9 - TGTGCCAGCAGCGCGGGACACGGGATGAACACTGAAGCTTTCTTT CASSAGHGMNTEAFF
TRBJ2-1 few TRBV6-4 TRBD1 TGTGCCAGCAGTGAACAGGGGGCTTTGACCAATGAGCAGTTCTTC CASSEQGALTNEQFF
TRBJ2-3 - TRBV7-3 TRBD2 TGTGCCAGCGCCCCACTAGCGGGGCTCACAGATACGCAGTATTTT CASAPLAGLTDTQYF
TRBJ2-3 - TRBV19 - TGTGCCAGTAGTATAGCAACGGCAGCAACAGATACGCAGTATTTT CASSIATAATDTQYF
TRBJ2-1 - TRBV7-9 TRBD2 TGTGCCAGCAGCTTAGGGCGGGGGGCCTACAATGAGCAGTTCTTC CASSLGRGAYNEQFF
TRBJ1-3 - TRBV5-1 - TGCGCCAGCAGCCGGGAGGGGCTCTCTGGAAACACCATATATTTT CASSREGLSGNTIYF
TRBJ1-1 - TRBV2 TRBD1 TGTGCCAGCAGTCGACCCCGACAGGGTCGGACCAACACTGAAGCTTTCTTT CASSRPRQGRTNTEAFF
TRBJ2-5 - TRBV9 - TGTGCCAGCAGCGTATTTTCTAGCGCCATACCCCGGGGGACCCAGTACTTC CASSVFSSAIPRGTQYF
TRBJ2-2 - TRBV5-1 TRBD2 TGCGCCAGCAGCCGCGGGACTAGCTTGACAGGCGGGGAGCTGTTTTTT CASSRGTSLTGGELFF
TRBJ1-5 once TRBV19 - TGTGCCAGTAGTAGGGGTAGGGTGGGCAATCAGCCCCAGCATTTT CASSRGRVGNQPQHF
TRBJ2-7 - TRBV2 TRBD1 TGTGCCAGCAGTGGGGACAGGGACTCTTATACCTACGAGCAGTACTTC CASSGDRDSYTYEQYF
TRBJ2-1 once TRBV5-1 TRBD2 TGCGCCAGCAGCTTGACCACGAGCGGGATCACCAATGAGCAGTTCTTC CASSLTTSGITNEQFF
TRBJ2-1 once TRBV5-6 - TGTGCCAGCAGCTTGGATTTCGGCCTCAGCTCCTACAATGAGCAGTTCTTC CASSLDFGLSSYNEQFF
TRBJ2-7 few TRBV18 TRBD2 TGTGCCAGCTCGAGAGCGGGGGGCGAGGAGTCTTACGAGCAGTACTTC CASSRAGGEESYEQYF
TRBJ2-3 - TRBV30 - TGTGCCTGGAGTGACTTAACAGATACGCAGTATTTT CAWSDLTDTQYF
TRBJ2-6 - TRBV7-3 - TGTGCCAGCAGCTTAAACGGCTGGGGGGACTCTGGGGCCAACGTCCTGACTTTC CASSLNGWGDSGANVLTF
TRBJ2-2 - TRBV7-3 TRBD2 TGTGCCAGCAGCCTGGGACTAGCGGGGTTAGGGGAGCTGTTTTTT CASSLGLAGLGELFF
TRBJ2-7 few TRBV12-3/TRBV12-4 - TGTGCCAGCGGCCGGGACATCTTCTACGAGCAGTACTTC CASGRDIFYEQYF
TRBJ2-3 - TRBV29-1 - TGCAGCATGGGTGGGGGGAACACAGATACGCAGTATTTT CSMGGGNTDTQYF
TRBJ2-7 - TRBV6-5 TRBD2 TGTGCCAGCAGAACTAGCGGGAGCTCCTACGAGCAGTACTTC CASRTSGSSYEQYF
TRBJ2-1 - TRBV11-2 TRBD2 TGTGCCAGCAGCTTTCGAGGACTAGCGGGGGGGCGATACAATGAGCAGTTCTTC CASSFRGLAGGRYNEQFF
TRBJ2-3 - TRBV5-5 - TGTGCCAGCAGCTTGGTTACAGCAGACTTCTCCAGCACAGATACGCAGTATTTT CASSLVTADFSSTDTQYF
TRBJ2-5 - TRBV6-5 - TGTGCCAGCAGGGTCCAAGAGACCCAGTACTTC CASRVQETQYF
TRBJ2-1 - TRBV27 TRBD2 TGTGCCAGCAGTTTCCGGGGGACTAGCGGGGGGGCTCAAGAGCAGTTCTTC CASSFRGTSGGAQEQFF
TRBJ2-7 - TRBV18 - TGTGCCAGCTCCATTCTTCCGGGCCTCCGGGGCTACGAGCAGTACTTC CASSILPGLRGYEQYF
TRBJ1-1 - TRBV2 - TGTGCCAGCAGTGCCATCTTCCGGGACCTTAACACTGAAGCTTTCTTT CASSAIFRDLNTEAFF
TRBJ2-5 - TRBV6-5 - TGTGCCACAAATTGGGCGCGCGGGGGCCAGACCCAGTACTTC CATNWARGGQTQYF
TRBJ1-5 few TRBV24-1 - TGTGCCACCAGTGATCCCTGGGTTCAGCCCCAGCATTTT CATSDPWVQPQHF